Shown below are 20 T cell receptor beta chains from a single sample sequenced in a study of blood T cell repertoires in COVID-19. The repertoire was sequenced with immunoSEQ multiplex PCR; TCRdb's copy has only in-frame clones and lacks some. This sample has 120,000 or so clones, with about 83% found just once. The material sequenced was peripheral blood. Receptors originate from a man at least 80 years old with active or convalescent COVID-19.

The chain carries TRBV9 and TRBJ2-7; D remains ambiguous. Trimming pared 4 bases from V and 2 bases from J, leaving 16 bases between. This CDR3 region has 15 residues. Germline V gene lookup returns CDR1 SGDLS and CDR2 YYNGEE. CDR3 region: CASSPDMEQTYEQYF. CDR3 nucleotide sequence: TGTGCCAGCAGCCCTGATATGGAGCAAACCTACGAGCAGTACTTC. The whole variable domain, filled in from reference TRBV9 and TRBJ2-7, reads DSGVTQTPKHLITATGQRVTLRCSPRSGDLSVYWYQQSLDQGLQFLIQYYNGEERAKGNILERFSAQQFPDLHSELNLSSLELGDSALYFCASSPDMEQTYEQYFGPGTRLTVT.

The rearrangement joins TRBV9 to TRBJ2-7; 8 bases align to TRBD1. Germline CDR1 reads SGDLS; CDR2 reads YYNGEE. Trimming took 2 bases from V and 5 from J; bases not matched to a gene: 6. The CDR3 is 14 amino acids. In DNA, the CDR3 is TGTGCCAGCAGCGTTTCCGGGACAGGTAACGAGCAGTACTTC. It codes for CASSVSGTGNEQYF.

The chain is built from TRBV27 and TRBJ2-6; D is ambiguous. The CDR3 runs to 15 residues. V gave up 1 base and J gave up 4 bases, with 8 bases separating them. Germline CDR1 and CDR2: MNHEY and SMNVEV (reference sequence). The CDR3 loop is CASSLWPPGANVLTF. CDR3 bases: TGTGCCAGCAGTTTATGGCCCCCCGGGGCCAACGTCCTGACTTTC.

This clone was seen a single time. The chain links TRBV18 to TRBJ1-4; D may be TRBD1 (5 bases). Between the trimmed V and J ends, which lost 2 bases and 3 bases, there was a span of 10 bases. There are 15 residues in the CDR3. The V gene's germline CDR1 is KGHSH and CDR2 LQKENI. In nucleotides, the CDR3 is TGTGCCAGCTCACCATGGGGGGATTCTAATGAAAAACTGTTTTTT. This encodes CASSPWGDSNEKLFF.

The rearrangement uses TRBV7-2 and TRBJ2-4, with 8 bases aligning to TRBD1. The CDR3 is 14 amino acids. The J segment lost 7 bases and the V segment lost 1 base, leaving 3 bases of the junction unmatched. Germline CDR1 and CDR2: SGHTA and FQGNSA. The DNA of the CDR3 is TGTGCCAGCAGCTTAGGGACAGGGTTGAACATTCAGTACTTC. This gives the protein CASSLGTGLNIQYF.

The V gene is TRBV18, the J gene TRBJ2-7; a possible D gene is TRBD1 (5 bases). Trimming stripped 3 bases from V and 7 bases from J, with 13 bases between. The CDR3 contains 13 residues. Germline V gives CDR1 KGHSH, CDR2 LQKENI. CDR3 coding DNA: TGTGCCAGCTCACCGTCACCCCAGGGTGAGCAGTACTTC. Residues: CASSPSPQGEQYF.

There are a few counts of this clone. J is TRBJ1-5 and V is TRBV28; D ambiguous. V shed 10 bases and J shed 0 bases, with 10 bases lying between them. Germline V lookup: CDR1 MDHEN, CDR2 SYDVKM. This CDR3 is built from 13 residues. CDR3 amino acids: CATSRDSNQPQHF. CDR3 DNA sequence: TGTGCCACCTCGAGGGATAGCAATCAGCCCCAGCATTTT.

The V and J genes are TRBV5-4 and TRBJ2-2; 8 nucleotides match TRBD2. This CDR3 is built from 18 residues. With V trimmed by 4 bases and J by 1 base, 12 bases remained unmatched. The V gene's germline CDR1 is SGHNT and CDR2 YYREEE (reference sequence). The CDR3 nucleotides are TGTGCCAGCAGCCCTGTGTTGTTAGCGGGGTTGAACACCGGGGAGCTGTTTTTT. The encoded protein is CASSPVLLAGLNTGELFF.

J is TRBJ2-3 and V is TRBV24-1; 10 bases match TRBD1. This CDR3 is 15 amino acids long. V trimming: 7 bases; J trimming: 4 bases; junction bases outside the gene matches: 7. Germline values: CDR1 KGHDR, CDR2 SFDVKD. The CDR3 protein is CATSFGQGGADTQYF. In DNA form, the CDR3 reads TGTGCCACCAGCTTCGGACAGGGGGGAGCAGATACGCAGTATTTT.

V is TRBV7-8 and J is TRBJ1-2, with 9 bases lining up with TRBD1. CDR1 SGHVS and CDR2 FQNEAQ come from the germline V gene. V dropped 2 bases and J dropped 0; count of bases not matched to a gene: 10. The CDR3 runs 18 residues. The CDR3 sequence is CASSLFGTGTVTNYGYTF. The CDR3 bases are TGTGCCAGCAGCTTATTTGGGACAGGGACGGTTACTAACTATGGCTACACCTTC.

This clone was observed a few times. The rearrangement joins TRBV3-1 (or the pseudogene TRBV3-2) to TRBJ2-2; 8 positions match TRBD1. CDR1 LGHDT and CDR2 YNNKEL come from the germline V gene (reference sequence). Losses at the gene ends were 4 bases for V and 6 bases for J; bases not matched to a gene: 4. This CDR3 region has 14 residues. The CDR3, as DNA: TGTGCCAGCAGCCTTAACAGGGGGGCCGGGGAGCTGTTTTTT. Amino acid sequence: CASSLNRGAGELFF.

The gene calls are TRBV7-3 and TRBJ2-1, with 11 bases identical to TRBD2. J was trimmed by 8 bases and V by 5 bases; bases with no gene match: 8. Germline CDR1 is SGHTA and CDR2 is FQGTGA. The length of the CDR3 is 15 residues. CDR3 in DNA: TGTGCCAGCAGCCCTAGCGGGGGGACGTTCTATGAGCAGTTCTTC. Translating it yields CASSPSGGTFYEQFF.

The CDR3 DNA reads TGTGCCAGCAGTGAAGGACAGGGGGATGGCTACACCTTC. This translates into CASSEGQGDGYTF. The V and J genes are TRBV2 and TRBJ1-2; 9 nucleotides agree with TRBD1. CDR3 length: 13 residues. The junction had 0 bases not matched to a gene; V was cut back by 1 base and J by 6 bases. CDR1 SNHLY and CDR2 FYNNEI come from the germline V gene.

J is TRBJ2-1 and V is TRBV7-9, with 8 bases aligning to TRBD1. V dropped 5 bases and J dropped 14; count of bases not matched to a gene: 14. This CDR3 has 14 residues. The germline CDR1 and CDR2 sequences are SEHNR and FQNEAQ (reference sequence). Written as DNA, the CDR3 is TGTGCCAGCAGCCTCGCTAGTCAGGGGGCTGGTAAGTTCTTC. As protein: CASSLASQGAGKFF.

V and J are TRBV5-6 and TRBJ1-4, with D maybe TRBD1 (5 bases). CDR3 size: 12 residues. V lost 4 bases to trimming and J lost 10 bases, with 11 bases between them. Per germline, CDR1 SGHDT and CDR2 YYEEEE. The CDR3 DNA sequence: TGTGCCAGCAGCCCGACAGCAGGAAAACTGTTTTTT. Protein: CASSPTAGKLFF. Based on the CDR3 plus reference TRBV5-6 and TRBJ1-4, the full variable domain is DAGVTQSPTHLIKTRGQQVTLRCSPKSGHDTVSWYQQALGQGPQFIFQYYEEEERQRGNFPDRFSGHQFPNYSSELNVNALLLGDSALYLCASSPTAGKLFFGSGTQLSVL.

The CDR3 DNA sequence: TGTGCCAGCAGTGAACCGGGACAGGGGATGAACACTGAAGCTTTCTTT. This gives the protein CASSEPGQGMNTEAFF. This chain connects TRBV2 to TRBJ1-1, with 10 bases matching TRBD1. V was pared by 2 bases and J by 0 bases, with 3 bases of the junction left unmatched. Germline assignment: CDR1 SNHLY and CDR2 FYNNEI. The length of the CDR3 is 16 residues.

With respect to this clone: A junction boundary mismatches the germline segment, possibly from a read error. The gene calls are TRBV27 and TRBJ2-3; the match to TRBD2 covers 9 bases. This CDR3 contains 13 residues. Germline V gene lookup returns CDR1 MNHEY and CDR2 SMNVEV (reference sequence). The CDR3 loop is CASSLGASGDGHF. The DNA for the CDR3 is TGTGCCAGCAGTTTGGGGGCTAGCGGGGATGGGCATTTT.

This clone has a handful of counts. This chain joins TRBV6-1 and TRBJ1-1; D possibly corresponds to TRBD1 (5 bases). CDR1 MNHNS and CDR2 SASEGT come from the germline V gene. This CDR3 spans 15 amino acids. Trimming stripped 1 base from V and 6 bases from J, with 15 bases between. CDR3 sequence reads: CASSEVSWGDSEAFF. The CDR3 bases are TGTGCCAGCAGTGAAGTTTCTTGGGGGGACTCTGAAGCTTTCTTT.

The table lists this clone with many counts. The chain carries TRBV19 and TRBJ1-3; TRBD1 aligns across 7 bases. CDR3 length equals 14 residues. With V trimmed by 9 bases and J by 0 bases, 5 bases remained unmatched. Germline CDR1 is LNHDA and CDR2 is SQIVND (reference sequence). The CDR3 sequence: CASGQAGSGNTIYF. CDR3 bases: TGTGCCAGCGGACAGGCGGGCTCTGGAAACACCATATATTTT. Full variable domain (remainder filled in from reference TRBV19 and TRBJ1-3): DGGITQSPKYLFRKEGQNVTLSCEQNLNHDAMYWYRQDPGQGLRLIYYSQIVNDFQKGDIAEGYSVSREKKESFPLTVTSAQKNPTAFYLCASGQAGSGNTIYFGEGSWLTVV.

The CDR3 spells CSASQGAEAFF. The CDR3 DNA sequence: TGCAGTGCTTCACAGGGGGCGGAAGCTTTCTTT. The chain has TRBV20-1 and TRBJ1-1; 9 positions match TRBD1. From germline, CDR1 is DFQATT and CDR2 SNEGSKA (reference sequence). Unmatched junction bases numbered 3, after V lost 5 bases and J lost 8 bases. The CDR3 contains 11 residues.